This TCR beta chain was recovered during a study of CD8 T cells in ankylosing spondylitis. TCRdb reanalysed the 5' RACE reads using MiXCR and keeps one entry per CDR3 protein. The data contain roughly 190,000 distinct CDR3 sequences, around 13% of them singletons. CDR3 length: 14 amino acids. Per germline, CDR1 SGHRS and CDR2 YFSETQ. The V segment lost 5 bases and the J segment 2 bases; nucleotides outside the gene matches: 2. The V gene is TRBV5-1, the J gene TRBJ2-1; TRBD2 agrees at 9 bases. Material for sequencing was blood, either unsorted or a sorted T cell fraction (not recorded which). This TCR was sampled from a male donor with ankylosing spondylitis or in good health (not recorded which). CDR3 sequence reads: CASRGGGAYNEQFF. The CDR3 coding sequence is TGCGCCAGCAGGGGCGGGGGGGCCTACAATGAGCAGTTCTTC.